This TCR beta chain was captured by sequencing in a study of T cell repertoires in cytomegalovirus infection (dated by TCRdb to between 2017 and 2020). Study-level background: Recently identified HLA-C-restricted CMV epitopes, whose presentation resists viral immunomodulation, were targeted by peptide stimulations together with well-studied HLA-B-restricted epitopes. Donor HLA type was relevant to the analysis, because carriage of CMV infection together with the matching HLA type was indicated by public TCR beta signatures. Results and caveats for the whole study, not just this receptor: The ex vivo response was dominated by HLA-C-restricted CMV-specific TCR beta clonotypes, which also provided the single most frequent clonotype in two of eight donors. In both this cohort and an independent roughly 350-donor cohort, the cumulative frequency of public TCR beta family members distinguished carriers of CMV infection plus the relevant HLA type.

Remarks on this clonotype: Its antigen target is currently unknown. Base quality data are lacking; no much larger clone is found one base away.

The CDR3 sequence holds 15 residues, the cysteine and phenylalanine included. Only the CDR3 DNA is retained, 45 bases long and in frame from the first base. CDR1 and CDR2 were assigned from the germline V gene as MNHNS and SASEGT. Deletion took 6 bases off V and 0 bases off J, with a span of 12 bases between the germline ends. What the treatment or condition label conveys for this sample: in vitro stimulation with specific CMV peptide epitopes to enrich CMV-specific T cells. The reads were generated on an Illumina HiSeq 1500. Clones were called with MiXCR by TCRdb after fastp trimmed the public reads at Q25, and only in-frame beta chains were retained. Each record represents a unique CDR3 protein, reported with the most common genes and DNA among its rows. A total of roughly 120,000 distinct CDR3 sequences appear in this sample, around 29% of them only once. Roughly 77% of the sample is taken by the ten largest.

This clonotype was sampled from a human donor in good health (CMV status not recorded). Some clones in this sample may be carry-over from other donors' samples. This receptor chain uses TRBV6-1 and TRBJ1-5, with a tentative D gene TRBD1 over 6 matching bases. This sample comprised CD8+ T cells from cultured PBMCs, obtained from culture after CMV antigen stimulation. The nucleotide sequence is given as TGTGCCAGCAGCCCGGACAGTTATAGCAATCAGCCCCAGCATTTT. Its protein product is CASSPDSYSNQPQHF.